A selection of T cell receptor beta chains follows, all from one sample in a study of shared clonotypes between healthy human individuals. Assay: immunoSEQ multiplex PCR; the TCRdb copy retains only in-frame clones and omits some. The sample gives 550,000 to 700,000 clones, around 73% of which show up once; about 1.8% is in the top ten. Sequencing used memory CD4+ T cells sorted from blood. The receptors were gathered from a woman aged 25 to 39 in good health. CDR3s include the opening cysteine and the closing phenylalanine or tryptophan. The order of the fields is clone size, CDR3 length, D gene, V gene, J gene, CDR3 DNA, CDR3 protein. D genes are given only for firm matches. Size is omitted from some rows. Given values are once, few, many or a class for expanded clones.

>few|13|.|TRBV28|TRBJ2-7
TGTGCCAGCAGATCAGGACAGCTCTACGAGCAGTACTTC
CASRSGQLYEQYF
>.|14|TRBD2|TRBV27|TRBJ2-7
TGTGCCAGCACCGCTCTAGCGGGGAAGTACGAGCAGTACTTC
CASTALAGKYEQYF
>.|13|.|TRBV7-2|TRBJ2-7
TGTGCCAGCAGCATCCCGGGGCCCTACGAGCAGTACTTC
CASSIPGPYEQYF
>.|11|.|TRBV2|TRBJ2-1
TGTGCCAGCACGGGGGGCTATGAGCAGTTCTTC
CASTGGYEQFF
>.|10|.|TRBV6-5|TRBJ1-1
TGTGCCAGGCAGCATACTGAAGCTTTCTTT
CARQHTEAFF
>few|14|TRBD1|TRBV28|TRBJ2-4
TGTGCCAGCAGTTCAGGGGGCGATCAGGTCATTCAGTACTTC
CASSSGGDQVIQYF
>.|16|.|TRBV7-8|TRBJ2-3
TGTGCCAGCACCAAAGCGGGCGGGATACGCACAGATACGCAGTATTTT
CASTKAGGIRTDTQYF
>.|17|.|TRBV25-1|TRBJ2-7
TGTGCCAGCAGTCGACAATCGGACTCACTGGCGAGGTACGAGCAGTACTTC
CASSRQSDSLARYEQYF
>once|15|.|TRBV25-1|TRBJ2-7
TGTGCCAGCAGTCTGGGGGTCCAGAGCTCCTACGAGCAGTACTTC
CASSLGVQSSYEQYF
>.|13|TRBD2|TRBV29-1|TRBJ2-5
TGCAGCGTCGATCTTATAGCGGGAGAGACCCAGTACTTC
CSVDLIAGETQYF
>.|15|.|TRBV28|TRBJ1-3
TGTGCCAGCAGTTCTGGGGATGACTCTGGAAACACCATATATTTT
CASSSGDDSGNTIYF
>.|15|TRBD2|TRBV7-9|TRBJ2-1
TGTGCCAGCGACGGCGCGGGAGAAGGCGTCGGTGAGCAGTTCTTC
CASDGAGEGVGEQFF
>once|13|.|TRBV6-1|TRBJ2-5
TGTGCCAGCAGTGAAGCAGGGGTAGAGACCCAGTACTTC
CASSEAGVETQYF
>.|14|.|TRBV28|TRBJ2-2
TGTGCCAGCAGTTTACACCTGAACACCGGGGAGCTGTTTTTT
CASSLHLNTGELFF
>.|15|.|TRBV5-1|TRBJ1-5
TGCGCCAGCAGCAAAGGAGCAGGAGCTAGTCAGCCCCAGCATTTT
CASSKGAGASQPQHF
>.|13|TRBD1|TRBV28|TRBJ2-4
TGTGCCAGCAGTAGACAGGGGGCGGACATTCAGTACTTC
CASSRQGADIQYF
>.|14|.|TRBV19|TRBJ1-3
TGTGCCAGCCGCTCACAGGGAGGCGAAAACACCATATATTTT
CASRSQGGENTIYF
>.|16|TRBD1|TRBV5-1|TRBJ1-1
TGCGCCAGCAGCTTTGTGGAACAGGGGGTGAACACTGAAGCTTTCTTT
CASSFVEQGVNTEAFF
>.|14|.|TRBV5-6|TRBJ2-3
TGTGCCAGCAGCTTCAGGGTTGGCACAGATACGCAGTATTTT
CASSFRVGTDTQYF
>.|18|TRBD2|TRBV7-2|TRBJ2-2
TGTGCCAGCAGCCCGACTAGCGGGAGGGCCTTGAACACCGGGGAGCTGTTTTTT
CASSPTSGRALNTGELFF
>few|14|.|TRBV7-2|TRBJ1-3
TGTGCCAGCAGCTCCCACTACTCTGGAAACACCATATATTTT
CASSSHYSGNTIYF
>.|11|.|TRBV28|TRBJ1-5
TGTGCCAGCAGTTCGGAATACCTCCAGCATTTT
CASSSEYLQHF
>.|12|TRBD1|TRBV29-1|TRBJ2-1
TGCAGCGCCGACAGGGATTCGGATGAGCAGTTCTTC
CSADRDSDEQFF
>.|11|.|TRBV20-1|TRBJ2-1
TGCAGTGCTAGAGATTGGAGTGAAGAGCTCTTC
CSARDWSEELF
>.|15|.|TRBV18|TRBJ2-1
TGTGCCAGCTCACCATTTCGAATACGCGGCGACGAGCAGTTCTTC
CASSPFRIRGDEQFF
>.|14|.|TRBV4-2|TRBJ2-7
TGTGCCAGCAGCCAGGCAGATACCTCCTACGAGCAGTACTTC
CASSQADTSYEQYF
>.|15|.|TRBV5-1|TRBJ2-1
TGCGCCAGCAGCTTGGAAGGGAGCTCCTACAATGAGCAGTTCTTC
CASSLEGSSYNEQFF
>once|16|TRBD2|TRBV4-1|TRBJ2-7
TGCGCCAGCAGCACTCGGGGGGCGGGAGGTTCCTACGAGCAGTACTTC
CASSTRGAGGSYEQYF
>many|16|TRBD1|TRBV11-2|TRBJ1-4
TGTGCCAGCAGCTTAGGCTCGACAGGGGTGGGTGAAAAACTGTTTTTT
CASSLGSTGVGEKLFF
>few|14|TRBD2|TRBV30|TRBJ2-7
TGTGCCTGGAGTAGGGGACTAGACGAGGGCGAGCAGTACTTC
CAWSRGLDEGEQYF
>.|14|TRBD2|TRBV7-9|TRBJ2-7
TGTGCCAGCAGCCGTATAGCGGGAGCCTACGAGCAGTACTTC
CASSRIAGAYEQYF
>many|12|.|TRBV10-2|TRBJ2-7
TGCGCCAGCAGTGGTAGCGGCTACGAGCAGTACTTC
CASSGSGYEQYF
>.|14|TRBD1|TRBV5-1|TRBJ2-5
TGCGCCAGCAGCTTCCAGGGGGACGGGGAGACCCAGTACTTC
CASSFQGDGETQYF
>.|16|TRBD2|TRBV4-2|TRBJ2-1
TGTGCCAGCAGCCAAGACAGGGACTACGGAGTCTATGAGCAGTTCTTC
CASSQDRDYGVYEQFF
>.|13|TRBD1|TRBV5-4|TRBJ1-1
TGTGCCGCTCAATGGACAGGGAGGACTGAAGCTTTCTTT
CAAQWTGRTEAFF
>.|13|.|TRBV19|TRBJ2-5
TGTGCCAGTAGTATAGCCGAACAAGAGACCCAGTACTTC
CASSIAEQETQYF
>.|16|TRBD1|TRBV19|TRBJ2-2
TGTGCCAGCATTAATCCCAGGACAGGGGGCACCGGGGAGCTGTTTTTT
CASINPRTGGTGELFF
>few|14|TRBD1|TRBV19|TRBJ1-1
TGTGCCAGTAGCCCACAGGGGAGGGTGGCTGAAGCTTTCTTT
CASSPQGRVAEAFF
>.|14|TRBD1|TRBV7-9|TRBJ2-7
TGTGCCAGCAGCAACTGGGACAGGGTCCACGAGCAGTACTTC
CASSNWDRVHEQYF
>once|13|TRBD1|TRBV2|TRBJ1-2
TGTGCCAGCAGTGAACCCCAGGGGGGGGGCTACACCTTC
CASSEPQGGGYTF
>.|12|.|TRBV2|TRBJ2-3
TGTGCCAGCAGTGTGGGTGGAGATACGCAGTATTTT
CASSVGGDTQYF
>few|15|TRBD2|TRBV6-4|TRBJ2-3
TGTGCCAGCAGTCTTTTAGCGGGGGGAACAGATACGCAGTATTTT
CASSLLAGGTDTQYF
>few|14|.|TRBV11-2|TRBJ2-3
TGTGCCAGCAGCCCCAATAGCGGAACAGATACGCAGTATTTT
CASSPNSGTDTQYF
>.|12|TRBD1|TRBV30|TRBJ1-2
TGTGCCTGGAAAAACAGGGGCGATGGCTACACCTTC
CAWKNRGDGYTF
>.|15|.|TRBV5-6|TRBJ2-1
TGTGCCAGCAGCTTGCTGGCGGTTATGGCCCATGAGCAGTTCTTC
CASSLLAVMAHEQFF
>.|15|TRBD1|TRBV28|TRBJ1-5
TGTGCCAGCAGTTCCTACAGGGGAGGGGAACAGCCCCAGCATTTT
CASSSYRGGEQPQHF
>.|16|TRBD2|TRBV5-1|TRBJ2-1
TGCGCCAGCGGACCCGGGACTAGCGGGAGTAGGGATGAGCAGTTCTTC
CASGPGTSGSRDEQFF
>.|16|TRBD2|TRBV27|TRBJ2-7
TGTGCCAGCAGTTTCTTAGCGGGAGGGCCGTTCTACGAGCAGTACTTC
CASSFLAGGPFYEQYF
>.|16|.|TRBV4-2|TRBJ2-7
TGTGCCAGCAGCCAAGAAGGTAGCGGTAACTCCTACGAGCAGTACTTC
CASSQEGSGNSYEQYF
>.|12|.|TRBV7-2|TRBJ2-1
TGTGCCAGCAAGTCCAGCGTCCATGAGCAGTTCTTC
CASKSSVHEQFF
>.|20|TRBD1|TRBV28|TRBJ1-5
TGTGCCAGCAGTTTCCAGACAGGGTTGGGAGTGGGGGGTTACAATCAGCCCCAGCATTTT
CASSFQTGLGVGGYNQPQHF
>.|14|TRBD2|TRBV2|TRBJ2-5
TGTGCCAGCAGTCGGACTAGCGGGAGGGAGACCCAGTACTTC
CASSRTSGRETQYF
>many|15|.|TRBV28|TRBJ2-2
TGTGCCAGCAGTTTGGTTGCGGCCGTAACCGGGGAGCTGTTTTTT
CASSLVAAVTGELFF
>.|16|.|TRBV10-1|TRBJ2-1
TGCGCCAGCAGTGCCCTTAGGTCGAGCTCCTACAATGAGCAGTTCTTC
CASSALRSSSYNEQFF
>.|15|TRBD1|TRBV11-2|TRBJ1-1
TGTGCCAGCAGCTTAGTATTTACAGGGGGGGTTGAAGCTTTCTTT
CASSLVFTGGVEAFF
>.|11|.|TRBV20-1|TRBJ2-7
TGCAGCGGAAGGGGTCCCTACGAGCAGTACTTC
CSGRGPYEQYF
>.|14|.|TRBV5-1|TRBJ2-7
TGCGCCAGCAGCAGAAGCGCGGGTAATGACGAGCAGTACTTC
CASSRSAGNDEQYF